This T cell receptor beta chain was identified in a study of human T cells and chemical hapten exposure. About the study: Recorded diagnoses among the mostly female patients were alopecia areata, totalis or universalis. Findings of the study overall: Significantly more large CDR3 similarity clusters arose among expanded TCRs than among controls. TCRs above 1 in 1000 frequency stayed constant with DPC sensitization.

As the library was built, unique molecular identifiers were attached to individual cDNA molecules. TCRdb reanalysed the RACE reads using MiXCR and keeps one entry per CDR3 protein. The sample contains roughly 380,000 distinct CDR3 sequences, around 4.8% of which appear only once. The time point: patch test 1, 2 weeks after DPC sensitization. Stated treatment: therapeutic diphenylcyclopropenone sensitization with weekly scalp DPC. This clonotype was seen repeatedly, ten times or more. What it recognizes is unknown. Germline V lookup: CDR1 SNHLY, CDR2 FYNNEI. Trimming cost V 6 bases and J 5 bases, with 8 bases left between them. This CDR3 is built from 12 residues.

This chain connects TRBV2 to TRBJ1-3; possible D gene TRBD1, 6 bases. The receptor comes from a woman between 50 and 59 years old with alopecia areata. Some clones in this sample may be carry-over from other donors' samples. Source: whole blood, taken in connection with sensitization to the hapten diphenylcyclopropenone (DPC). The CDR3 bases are TGTGCCAGCAGGGGGGACAGAAACACCATATATTTT. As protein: CASRGDRNTIYF.